A single sample gave rise to the 23 T cell receptor beta chains below, sequenced in a study of control samples from healthy donors and cancer patients. Profiled with immunoSEQ multiplex PCR; TCRdb holds only in-frame clones, not every one. Among about 140,000 clones listed, roughly nine tenths were seen once. The source material was blood. The receptors were sampled from a woman in her 30s in good health.

A note on this clone: One junction end does not reproduce the germline sequence, and a read error may be involved. The V and J genes are TRBV30 and TRBJ1-1, with 10 nucleotides matching TRBD1. Germline loops: CDR1 GTSNPN, CDR2 SVGIG (reference sequence). CDR3 length: 11 residues. CDR3 sequence reads: CAWSTEDRGIF. CDR3 sequence (DNA): TGTGCCTGGAGTACCGAGGACAGGGGGATCTTT.

As for this clone: The same CDR3 arises from other DNA sequences in this sample as well. The V call is TRBV7-2, the J call TRBJ2-3; weak D call: TRBD2 (6 bases). V lost 0 bases and J 0 bases, leaving 7 bases between the germline ends. The CDR3 length is 15 residues. From germline, CDR1 is SGHTA and CDR2 FQGNSA. The DNA for the CDR3 is TGTGCCAGCAGCTTAGCGGGGACTAGCACAGATACGCAGTATTTT. It is translated as CASSLAGTSTDTQYF. Drawing the rest from reference TRBV7-2 and TRBJ2-3, the complete variable domain is GAGVSQSPSNKVTEKGKDVELRCDPISGHTALYWYRQSLGQGLEFLIYFQGNSAPDKSGLPSDRFSAERTGGSVSTLTIQRTQQEDSAVYLCASSLAGTSTDTQYFGPGTRLTVL.

This sequence joins TRBV30 and TRBJ2-1; no firm D call. This CDR3 region has 13 residues. In germline, CDR1 is GTSNPN, CDR2 SVGIG (reference sequence). The germline V and J ends were trimmed by 8 bases and 2 bases, with 13 bases remaining between them. The CDR3 coding sequence is TGTGCCCGTCAATCCGTAGCCTACAATGAGCAGTTCTTC. It yields the protein CARQSVAYNEQFF.

The rearrangement links TRBV3-1 (or the pseudogene TRBV3-2) to TRBJ2-5; perhaps TRBD2 as D (7 bases). Germline CDR1 reads LGHDT; CDR2 reads YNNKEL (reference sequence). CDR3 size: 18 residues. V lost 5 bases to trimming and J lost 4 bases, with 26 bases between them. In DNA, the CDR3 is TGTGCCAGCAGCGGGGGGCTAGCGGCGTCCGGAAAGGGAGAGACCCAGTACTTC. Encoded protein: CASSGGLAASGKGETQYF.

CDR3 DNA: TGTGCCAGCAGTGACGACAGCTCCTACAATGAGCAGTTCTTC. This gives the protein CASSDDSSYNEQFF. The chain links TRBV6-4 to TRBJ2-1, with TRBD1 as a possible D gene (5 bases). CDR1 is MRHNA and CDR2 is SNTAGT in the germline V gene. V was shortened by 2 bases and J by 0 bases, with 5 bases between the two germline ends. The CDR3 consists of 14 residues.

The count of this clone is one. V gene TRBV19 combines with J gene TRBJ1-3; possibly TRBD1 for D (5 bases). V gave up 9 bases and J gave up 0 bases, with 18 bases separating them. The CDR3 length is 16 residues. Germline V lookup: CDR1 LNHDA, CDR2 SQIVND (reference sequence). The CDR3 DNA sequence: TGTGCCAGGAATTGGGGCTTGAGGGACTCTGGAAACACCATATATTTT. It codes for CARNWGLRDSGNTIYF.

J is TRBJ1-1 and V is TRBV11-3; 7 nucleotides align to TRBD1. The CDR3 consists of 18 residues. Germline V gene lookup returns CDR1 SGHNT and CDR2 YENEEA. V gave up 0 bases and J gave up 0 bases; unmatched junction bases: 10. CDR3 sequence reads: CASSLESDKGQLNTEAFF. CDR3 DNA sequence: TGTGCCAGCAGCTTAGAATCGGACAAGGGACAGTTGAACACTGAAGCTTTCTTT.

This clone occurred a few times. The rearrangement links TRBV6-6 to TRBJ1-2; TRBD1 matches 7 bases. Germline CDR1 reads MNHNY; CDR2 reads SVGAGI (reference sequence). There are 13 residues in the CDR3. V lost 5 bases and J lost 3; bases outside the gene matches: 3. The CDR3 here is CASSQGTDYGYTF. The CDR3 DNA follows: TGTGCCAGCAGTCAGGGGACAGACTATGGCTACACCTTC.

This clone was observed a single time. The chain joins TRBV10-3 to TRBJ1-3; D uncertain. V dropped 1 base and J dropped 0 bases, with 10 bases sitting between them. Germline V gives CDR1 ENHRY, CDR2 SYGVKD. CDR3 length equals 16 residues. CDR3 nucleotides: TGTGCCATCAGTGAGTGGCAGGCCCTCTCTGGAAACACCATATATTTT. It encodes CAISEWQALSGNTIYF.

The rearrangement uses TRBV11-3 and TRBJ2-6; D unclear. This CDR3 spans 15 amino acids. The germline V and J ends were trimmed by 2 bases and 4 bases, with 9 bases remaining between them. Germline V CDR1 and CDR2: SGHNT, YENEEA. CDR3 sequence reads: CASSLSGTGANVLTF. The CDR3 bases are TGTGCCAGCAGCTTAAGTGGAACCGGGGCCAACGTCCTGACTTTC.

V usage is TRBV7-6 and J usage is TRBJ1-1; D ambiguous. Per germline, CDR1 SGHVS and CDR2 FNYEAQ. The CDR3 contains 13 residues. The V end was cut by 5 bases, the J end by 0 bases, with 7 bases between. Here the CDR3 reads CASSPQLNTEAFF. Here the CDR3 DNA reads TGTGCCAGCAGCCCTCAGCTGAACACTGAAGCTTTCTTT. The full variable domain, its missing parts supplied by reference TRBV7-6 and TRBJ1-1, is GAGVSQSPRYKVTKRGQDVALRCDPISGHVSLYWYRQALGQGPEFLTYFNYEAQQDKSGLPNDRFSAERPEGSISTLTIQRTEQRDSAMYRCASSPQLNTEAFFGQGTRLTVV.

This clone was detected a few times. J is TRBJ2-7 and V is TRBV9, with a weak D call TRBD2 (7 bases). Deletions cut 1 base from V and 0 bases from J, with 11 bases between. The CDR3 extends over 15 amino acids. CDR1 and CDR2 from the germline V gene are SGDLS and YYNGEE. The CDR3, as DNA: TGTGCCAGCAGCGTAAGGGGGGGCACCTCCTACGAGCAGTACTTC. It is translated as CASSVRGGTSYEQYF.

This clone has just one count. The rearrangement links TRBV7-2 to TRBJ2-1; possibly TRBD2 for D (6 bases). V lost 1 base and J lost 1, with 14 bases in between. CDR1 is SGHTA and CDR2 is FQGNSA in the germline V gene. The CDR3 runs 17 residues. The CDR3 here is CASSLGGGTRSYNEQFF. The CDR3 nucleotides are TGTGCCAGCAGCTTAGGTGGGGGGACTCGTTCCTACAATGAGCAGTTCTTC.

The V call is TRBV3-1 (or the pseudogene TRBV3-2), the J call TRBJ2-3; D not certain. This CDR3 comprises 13 residues. Germline V gene lookup returns CDR1 LGHDT and CDR2 YNNKEL (reference sequence). Trimming shortened V by 5 bases and J by 0 bases, and 6 bases separated the two germline ends. CDR3 sequence reads: CASSARSTDTQYF. The CDR3 DNA follows: TGTGCCAGCAGCGCCAGAAGCACAGATACGCAGTATTTT.

The chain employs TRBV11-2 and TRBJ2-7; 9 bases agree with TRBD1. The V and J ends lost 6 bases and 7 bases, in that order; junction bases with no gene match: 13. Looked up from germline, CDR1 is SGHAT and CDR2 is FQNNGV. This CDR3 is 15 amino acids long. This CDR3 reads CASSITGTGHLEQYF. The DNA of the CDR3 is TGTGCCAGCAGTATCACCGGGACAGGGCATTTAGAGCAGTACTTC. The variable domain in full, with the rest retrieved from reference TRBV11-2 and TRBJ2-7, is EAGVAQSPRYKIIEKRQSVAFWCNPISGHATLYWYQQILGQGPKLLIQFQNNGVVDDSQLPKDRFSAERLKGVDSTLKIQPAKLEDSAVYLCASSITGTGHLEQYFGPGTRLTVT.

CDR3 bases: TGTGCCAGCAGCTTAGATAGGGGACTAGCGGGTAACACCGGGGAGCTGTTTTTT. It yields the protein CASSLDRGLAGNTGELFF. The chain is built from TRBV11-2 and TRBJ2-2, with TRBD2 identical over 12 bases. The CDR3 runs 18 residues. J lost 2 bases, V lost 0 bases, and 4 bases had no gene match. Per germline, CDR1 SGHAT and CDR2 FQNNGV.

This chain links TRBV6-5 with TRBJ1-4; D is undetermined. This CDR3 has 14 amino acids. Germline V gene lookup returns CDR1 MNHEY and CDR2 SVGAGI. V was clipped by 5 bases and J by 3 bases, with 10 bases between them. The CDR3 DNA reads as TGTGCCAGCAGTACCGGGTGGTCTAATGAAAAACTGTTTTTT. Its translation is CASSTGWSNEKLFF.

The V and J genes are TRBV6-5 and TRBJ1-3; D perhaps matches TRBD1 (5 bases). Germline CDR1 and CDR2: MNHEY and SVGAGI. Deletions cut 6 bases from V and 4 bases from J, with 16 bases between. This CDR3 spans 15 amino acids. The CDR3 region is CASSLDSWEGNTIYF. Here the CDR3 DNA reads TGTGCCAGCAGCCTTGACAGCTGGGAAGGAAACACCATATATTTT.

This clone was seen a handful of times. This same CDR3 is encoded by further DNA sequences in the sample. V usage is TRBV5-1 and J usage is TRBJ1-1; D not certain. The V gene lost 3 bases and the J gene lost 1 base, with 10 bases spanning the gap. This CDR3 is built from 14 residues. The germline V gene encodes CDR1 SGHRS and CDR2 YFSETQ. The CDR3 spells CASSSRTTNTEAFF. The CDR3 bases are TGCGCCAGCAGCTCTCGGACCACGAACACTGAAGCTTTCTTT. Full variable domain (remainder filled in from reference TRBV5-1 and TRBJ1-1): KAGVTQTPRYLIKTRGQQVTLSCSPISGHRSVSWYQQTPGQGLQFLFEYFSETQRNKGNFPGRFSGRQFSNSRSEMNVSTLELGDSALYLCASSSRTTNTEAFFGQGTRLTVV.

The chain uses TRBV28 and TRBJ1-2; TRBD1 might be the D (6 bases). With 5 bases removed from V and 8 bases from J, the gap between germline ends came to 21 bases. The germline V gene has CDR1 MDHEN and CDR2 SYDVKM. This CDR3 comprises 15 residues. CDR3 bases: TGTGCCAGCAGTCCCTCCCTCTTGACAGGATGGGGCTACACCTTC. This sequence encodes CASSPSLLTGWGYTF.

V usage is TRBV5-4 and J usage is TRBJ2-2; TRBD1 matches at 8 bases. V was pared by 4 bases and J by 3 bases, with 5 bases of the junction left unmatched. Germline CDR1 is SGHNT and CDR2 is YYREEE (reference sequence). The CDR3 is 15 residues long. CDR3 amino acids: CASSTRTGYTGELFF. In DNA, the CDR3 is TGTGCCAGCAGCACCCGGACAGGGTACACCGGGGAGCTGTTTTTT.

The chain couples TRBV27 to TRBJ1-1; D unclear. Germline V gene data show CDR1 as MNHEY and CDR2 as SMNVEV (reference sequence). Trimming pared 4 bases from V and 7 bases from J, leaving 19 bases between. CDR3 length: 15 amino acids. CDR3 in amino acids: CASSSTDGARNEAFF. CDR3 DNA sequence: TGTGCCAGCAGTTCAACGGACGGCGCCCGTAATGAAGCTTTCTTT.

The chain recombines TRBV12-3 or TRBV12-4 with TRBJ2-5; D remains ambiguous. The CDR3 has 11 residues. V lost 4 bases, J lost 0 bases, and 0 bases lay in between. CDR3 protein: CASSYQETQYF. CDR3 sequence (DNA): TGTGCCAGCAGTTACCAAGAGACCCAGTACTTC.